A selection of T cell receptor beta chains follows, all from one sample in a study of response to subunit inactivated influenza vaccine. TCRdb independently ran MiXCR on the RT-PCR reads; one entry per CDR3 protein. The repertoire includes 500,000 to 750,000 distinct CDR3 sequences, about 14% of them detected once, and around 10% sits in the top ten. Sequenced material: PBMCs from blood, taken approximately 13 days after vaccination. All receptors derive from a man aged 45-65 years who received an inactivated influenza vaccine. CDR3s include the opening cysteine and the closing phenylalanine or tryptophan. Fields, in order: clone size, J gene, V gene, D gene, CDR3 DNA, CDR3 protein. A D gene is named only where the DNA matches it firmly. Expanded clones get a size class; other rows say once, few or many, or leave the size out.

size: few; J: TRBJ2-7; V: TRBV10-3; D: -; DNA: TGTGCCATCAGTGAAGGCAGGACCTACGAGCAGTACTTC; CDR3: CAISEGRTYEQYF
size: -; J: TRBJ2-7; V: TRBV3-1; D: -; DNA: TGTGCCAGCAGCCAGGCAGGCAGCTCCTACGAGCAGTACTTC; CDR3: CASSQAGSSYEQYF
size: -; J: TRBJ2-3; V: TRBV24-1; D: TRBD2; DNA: TGTGCCACCAGCGCGGGGGGAGCGCAGTATTTT; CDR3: CATSAGGAQYF
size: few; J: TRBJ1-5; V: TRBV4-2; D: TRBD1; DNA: TGTGCCAGCAGCCCCCGGGACAGGGGTATATTCGGCAATCAGCCCCAGCATTTT; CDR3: CASSPRDRGIFGNQPQHF
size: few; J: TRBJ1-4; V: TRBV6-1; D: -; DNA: TGTGCCAGCACAGCAGGGCCAACTAATGAAAAACTGTTTTTT; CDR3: CASTAGPTNEKLFF
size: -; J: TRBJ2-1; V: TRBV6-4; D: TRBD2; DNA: TGTGCCAGCAGTGATGGCGGGAGTGAGGGGAATGAGCAGTTCTTC; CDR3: CASSDGGSEGNEQFF
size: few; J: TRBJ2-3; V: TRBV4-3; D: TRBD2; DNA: TGCGCCAGCAGCAGCTTAGCGGGAGGGCTGGTAGATACGCAGTATTTT; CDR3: CASSSLAGGLVDTQYF
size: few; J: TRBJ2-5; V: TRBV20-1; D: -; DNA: TGCAGTGCTAATAGTGGGCCGGCGCCGGGACCAAAAGCGCGGGCGGAGACCCAGTACTTC; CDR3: CSANSGPAPGPKARAETQYF
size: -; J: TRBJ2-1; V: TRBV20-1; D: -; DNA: TGCAGTGCCCAGGGCAATGAGCAGTTCTTC; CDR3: CSAQGNEQFF
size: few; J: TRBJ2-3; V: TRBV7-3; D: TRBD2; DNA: TGTGCCAGCAGTCGATTAGCGGGAAAGACAGATACGCAGTATTTT; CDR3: CASSRLAGKTDTQYF
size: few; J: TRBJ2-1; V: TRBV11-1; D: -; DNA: TGTGCCAGCAGTTTTGATCCGGGACGGGGCAATGAGCAGTTCTTC; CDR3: CASSFDPGRGNEQFF
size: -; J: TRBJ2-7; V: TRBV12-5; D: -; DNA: TGTGCTAGTGGTTTGGGCGAAAGGAGAACCTACGAGCAGTACTTC; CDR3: CASGLGERRTYEQYF
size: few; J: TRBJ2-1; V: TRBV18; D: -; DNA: TGTGCCAGCTCACCAGACAGCCGCTACAATGAGCAGTTCTTC; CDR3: CASSPDSRYNEQFF
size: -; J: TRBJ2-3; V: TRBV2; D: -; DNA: TGTGCCAGCACGCGCAAGTCGGATACGCAGTATTTT; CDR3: CASTRKSDTQYF
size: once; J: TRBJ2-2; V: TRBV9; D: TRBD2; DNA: TGTGCCAGCAGCGGGACTAGCCGTAACACCGGGGAGCTGTTTTTT; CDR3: CASSGTSRNTGELFF
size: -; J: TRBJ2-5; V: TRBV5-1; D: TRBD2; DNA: TGCGCCAGCAGCTCGGGGACTAGCGGGCACCAAGAGACCCAGTACTTC; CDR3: CASSSGTSGHQETQYF
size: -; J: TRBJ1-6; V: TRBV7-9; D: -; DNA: TGTGCCAGCAGCTTAGACACTTTTAGCTCCTATAATTCACCCCTCCACTTT; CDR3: CASSLDTFSSYNSPLHF
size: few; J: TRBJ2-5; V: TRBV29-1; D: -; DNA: TGCAGCGTTATCAGGGGGGCGCGGGAGACCCAGTACTTC; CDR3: CSVIRGARETQYF
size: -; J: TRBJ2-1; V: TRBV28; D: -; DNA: TGTGCCAGCAGCGCTCGCCCTTACAATGAGCAGTTCTTC; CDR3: CASSARPYNEQFF
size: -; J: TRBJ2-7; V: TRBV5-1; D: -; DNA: TGCGCCAGCAGGTTAGGAGTCGAGCAGTACTTC; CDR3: CASRLGVEQYF
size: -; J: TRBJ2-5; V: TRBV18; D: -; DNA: TGTGCCAGCTCACCGGGCCAGACCCAAGAGACCCAGTACTTC; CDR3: CASSPGQTQETQYF
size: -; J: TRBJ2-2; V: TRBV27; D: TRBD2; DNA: TGTGTCAGCAGTTTCGTAGCGGGGGGATTAAACACCGGGGAGCTGTTTTTT; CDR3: CVSSFVAGGLNTGELFF
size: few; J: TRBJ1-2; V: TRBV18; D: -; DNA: TGTGCCAGCTCAATCTCCAGGGTTGGCTATGGCTACACCTTC; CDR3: CASSISRVGYGYTF
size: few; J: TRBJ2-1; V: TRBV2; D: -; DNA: TGTGCCAGCAGCAACCCCCGTGAGCAGTTCTTC; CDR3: CASSNPREQFF
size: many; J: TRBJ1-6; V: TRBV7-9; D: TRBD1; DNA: TGTGCCAGCAGGACAGGGAACTATAATTCACCCCTCCACTTT; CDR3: CASRTGNYNSPLHF
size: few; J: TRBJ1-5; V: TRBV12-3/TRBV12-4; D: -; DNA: TGTGCCAGCAGTCGGGAGACAGGCTATCAGCCCCAGCATTTT; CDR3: CASSRETGYQPQHF
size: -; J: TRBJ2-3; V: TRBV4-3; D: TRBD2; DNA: TGCGCCAGCAGCCAGAACGCACTAGCGGGGGAATCGGGTACGCAGTATTTT; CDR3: CASSQNALAGESGTQYF
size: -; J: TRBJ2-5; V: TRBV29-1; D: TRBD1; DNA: TGCAGCGTTTACGGGACAGGAGTTGAGGAGACCCAGTACTTC; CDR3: CSVYGTGVEETQYF